Presented here are 18 T cell receptor beta chains from one specimen sequenced in a study of blood T cells in healthy people across ages. A sample-barcoded 5' primer and a J-beta primer mix were used in a second PCR of roughly 7 to 11 cycles. In TCRdb, the 5' RACE reads were re-called with MiXCR into one record per CDR3 protein. The top ten clones hold roughly 23% of a sample with 1.5 million to 2 million distinct CDR3 sequences, roughly two fifths of them seen once. Sequencing was done on a sample of blood. These receptors all stem from a human donor in good health.

This clonotype was seen more than once but under ten times. This chain connects TRBV20-1 to TRBJ2-7; 14 nucleotides align to TRBD2. V lost 3 bases, J lost 2 bases, and 6 bases stayed unmatched. This CDR3 comprises 16 residues. The V gene's germline CDR1 is DFQATT and CDR2 SNEGSKA (reference sequence). CDR3 bases: TGCAGTGCTAGTCTGGGACTAGCGGGGGAACCCTACGAGCAGTACTTC. Translated: CSASLGLAGEPYEQYF.

This chain joins TRBV12-3 or TRBV12-4 and TRBJ1-5; D ambiguous. The V gene lost 5 bases and the J gene lost 8 bases, with 13 bases spanning the gap. This CDR3 has 13 amino acids. The CDR3: CASSPGFEEPQHF. DNA for the CDR3: TGTGCCAGCAGTCCGGGATTTGAGGAGCCCCAGCATTTT.

This clonotype came up a few times. This chain joins TRBV7-2 and TRBJ1-1; tentatively, D is TRBD1 (5 bases). V shed 1 base and J shed 0 bases, with 15 bases lying between them. The CDR3 covers 17 residues. From germline, CDR1 is SGHTA and CDR2 FQGNSA. The CDR3 sequence is CASSLGGGFNLNTEAFF. CDR3 bases: TGTGCCAGCAGCTTAGGGGGGGGGTTCAACCTGAACACTGAAGCTTTCTTT.

This clonotype appeared a few times. The DNA of the CDR3 is TGCGCCAGCAGCCAAAGGCCGGACGTGCGCTACGAGCAGTACTTC. Its protein is CASSQRPDVRYEQYF. The chain has TRBV4-3 and TRBJ2-7, with D unclear. The CDR3 extends over 15 amino acids. The V gene lost 2 bases and the J gene lost 3 bases, with 14 bases spanning the gap. Germline CDR1 LGHNA, CDR2 YSLEER.

This clonotype has a count of ten or more. The chain recombines TRBV15 with TRBJ2-7; D is unclear. The CDR3 extends over 12 amino acids. Trimming left V 0 bases short and J 4 bases short, with 4 bases between. From germline, CDR1 is LNHNV and CDR2 YYDKDF (reference sequence). The CDR3 here is CATSRDGYEQYF. CDR3 in DNA: TGTGCCACCAGCAGAGATGGGTACGAGCAGTACTTC.

Remarks on this clonotype: At one end, the junction sequence differs from germline, possibly due to a read error. CDR3 region: CASSPSAGREAQYF. CDR3 DNA: TGTGCCAGCAGCCCCAGTGCAGGAAGAGAGGCCCAGTACTTC. The chain is built from TRBV7-9 and TRBJ2-5; the D is unclear. CDR3 size: 14 residues. The germline V gene has CDR1 SEHNR and CDR2 FQNEAQ (reference sequence).

A few counts support this clonotype. This chain joins TRBV29-1 and TRBJ1-1; 7 nucleotides match TRBD1. Germline assignment: CDR1 SQVTM and CDR2 ANQGSEA. The CDR3 is 13 residues long. Trimming removed 6 bases from V and 1 base from J; junction bases left unmatched: 5. The CDR3 sequence is CSVGWTGNTEAFF. CDR3 nucleotide sequence: TGCAGCGTCGGATGGACAGGGAACACTGAAGCTTTCTTT.

In this sample, this clonotype turned up a few times. This CDR3 reads CSARVSGTDTQYF. Here the CDR3 DNA reads TGCAGTGCTCGTGTTAGCGGCACAGATACGCAGTATTTT. The chain uses TRBV20-1 and TRBJ2-3, with a weak D call TRBD2 (5 bases). The V end was cut by 5 bases, the J end by 1 base, with 10 bases between. This CDR3 is 13 amino acids long. Germline values: CDR1 DFQATT, CDR2 SNEGSKA (reference sequence).

This clonotype was recorded a few times. V and J are TRBV7-3 and TRBJ1-2; 8 bases agree with TRBD1. V dropped 4 bases and J dropped 0; count of bases not matched to a gene: 4. CDR1 is SGHTA, CDR2 FQGTGA, per germline. The CDR3 is 15 residues long. In DNA, the CDR3 is TGTGCCAGCAGCTCCCAACAGGGGGCTAACTATGGCTACACCTTC. This codes for CASSSQQGANYGYTF.

In DNA form, the CDR3 reads TGTGCCAGCAGCGTAGATGCGTATGGCTACACCTTC. It yields the protein CASSVDAYGYTF. The chain employs TRBV9 and TRBJ1-2; no reliable D call. Looked up from germline, CDR1 is SGDLS and CDR2 is YYNGEE. The length of the CDR3 is 12 residues. V was pared by 0 bases and J by 5 bases, with 5 bases between.

Note on this clonotype: Compared with germline, one end of the junction differs, possibly owing to a read error. V is TRBV12-3 or TRBV12-4 and J is TRBJ1-5; D call uncertain. The CDR3 is 13 residues long. CDR3: CASSFTYNQPQHF. CDR3 coding DNA: TGTGCCAGCAGTTTTACCTACAATCAGCCTCAGCATTTT.

V and J are TRBV29-1 and TRBJ2-1; no firm D call. CDR3 length: 13 amino acids. CDR1 and CDR2 from the germline V gene are SQVTM and ANQGSEA. With 3 bases removed from V and 7 bases from J, the gap between germline ends came to 13 bases. This CDR3 is CSVEVTAFNEQFF. CDR3 bases: TGCAGCGTTGAGGTGACGGCCTTTAATGAGCAGTTCTTC.

In this sample, this clonotype turned up a few times. This chain uses TRBV5-6 with TRBJ2-3; 7 positions match TRBD1. V lost 4 bases to trimming and J lost 7 bases; unmatched junction nucleotides: 12. Germline V CDR1 and CDR2: SGHDT, YYEEEE. The CDR3 length is 15 residues. This CDR3 reads CASSLRSTGLYTQYF. CDR3 DNA sequence: TGTGCCAGCAGCCTCCGGTCGACAGGGCTATATACGCAGTATTTT.

This clonotype came up many times. The CDR3 coding sequence is TGCAGTGCTGTAAGAGGGTCCCAAGAGACCCAGTACTTC. It yields the protein CSAVRGSQETQYF. The rearrangement uses TRBV20-1 and TRBJ2-5; tentatively, D is TRBD2 (5 bases). The germline V gene encodes CDR1 DFQATT and CDR2 SNEGSKA (reference sequence). V lost 5 bases, J lost 1 base, and 11 bases lay in between. CDR3 length: 13 residues.

This clonotype was seen only a few times. The chain has TRBV7-6 and TRBJ1-1; D ambiguous. The CDR3 sequence is 14 residues long. Germline V gives CDR1 SGHVS, CDR2 FNYEAQ. Between the trimmed V and J ends, which lost 1 base and 3 bases, there was a span of 9 bases. The CDR3 sequence is CASSLVAMDTEAFF. The CDR3, as DNA: TGTGCCAGCAGCTTAGTCGCCATGGACACTGAAGCTTTCTTT.

J is TRBJ1-1 and V is TRBV6-2 or TRBV6-3, with 9 bases identical to TRBD1. Losses at the gene ends were 8 bases for V and 6 bases for J; bases not matched to a gene: 7. The CDR3 is made up of 13 amino acids. Germline V CDR1 and CDR2: MNHEY, SVGEGT. DNA for the CDR3: TGTGCCAGCGCTCCGGGACAGGGCCCTGAAGCTTTCTTT. It encodes CASAPGQGPEAFF.

The CDR3 coding sequence is TGCGCCAGCAGCTTCCACCCCAAAAACATTCAGTACTTC. This codes for CASSFHPKNIQYF. V and J are TRBV5-1 and TRBJ2-4, with no clear D. The germline V gene encodes CDR1 SGHRS and CDR2 YFSETQ. The ends were cut back, 2 bases at V and 2 bases at J, with 5 bases in the middle. The CDR3 extends over 13 amino acids. Based on the CDR3 plus reference TRBV5-1 and TRBJ2-4, the full variable domain is KAGVTQTPRYLIKTRGQQVTLSCSPISGHRSVSWYQQTPGQGLQFLFEYFSETQRNKGNFPGRFSGRQFSNSRSEMNVSTLELGDSALYLCASSFHPKNIQYFGAGTRLSVL.

The table lists this clonotype with a few counts. This chain uses TRBV20-1 with TRBJ2-3; 10 nucleotides align to TRBD2. The V segment lost 5 bases and the J segment 8 bases; nucleotides outside the gene matches: 13. CDR3 length equals 15 residues. Germline loops: CDR1 DFQATT, CDR2 SNEGSKA (reference sequence). The chain's CDR3 is CSAPRPLAGAFTQYF. The CDR3 bases are TGCAGTGCTCCCCGCCCGCTAGCGGGGGCCTTTACGCAGTATTTT.